These 26 T cell receptor beta chains originate from one sample sequenced in a study of blood T cell repertoires in COVID-19. Some clones are missing from TCRdb's copy, which holds only in-frame ones; the method was immunoSEQ multiplex PCR. The sample lists some 120,000 clones, approximately 71% seen once, with 7.9% in the top ten. The sequenced material came from peripheral blood. These receptors were taken from a human donor in a cohort sampled during active COVID-19.

The rearrangement uses TRBV6-5 and TRBJ2-7, with D maybe TRBD2 (7 bases). CDR3 length equals 16 residues. Trimming took 0 bases from V and 4 from J, leaving 16 bases between them. The V gene's germline CDR1 is MNHEY and CDR2 SVGAGI. The CDR3 bases are TGTGCCAGCAGTTACTCAGGGGGGGGAATCCCTTACGAGCAGTACTTC. It is translated as CASSYSGGGIPYEQYF.

This rearrangement joins TRBV28 to TRBJ2-7; D may be TRBD1 (6 bases). Germline CDR1 is MDHEN and CDR2 is SYDVKM. The CDR3 is made up of 15 amino acids. With 5 bases removed from V and 0 bases from J, the gap between germline ends came to 14 bases. In DNA, the CDR3 is TGTGCCAGCAGTCCCCCAGGGGTAAGCTCCTACGAGCAGTACTTC. Translation gives CASSPPGVSSYEQYF.

This CDR3 is CAKGTGEVNQPQHF. In DNA, the CDR3 is TGTGCCAAAGGGACAGGGGAGGTGAATCAGCCCCAGCATTTT. This chain joins TRBV2 and TRBJ1-5; TRBD1 aligns across 10 bases. The V gene end was trimmed by 10 bases and the J gene end by 4 bases; junction bases not matched to a gene: 7. The CDR3 contains 14 residues. From germline, CDR1 is SNHLY and CDR2 FYNNEI. The entire variable domain, with the rest obtained from reference TRBV2 and TRBJ1-5, is as follows: EPEVTQTPSHQVTQMGQEVILRCVPISNHLYFYWYRQILGQKVEFLVSFYNNEISEKSEIFDDQFSVERPDGSNFTLKIRSTKLEDSAMYFCAKGTGEVNQPQHFGDGTRLSIL.

This sequence joins TRBV19 and TRBJ2-7; tentatively, D is TRBD1 (6 bases). The CDR3 runs 15 residues. Germline V gene sequence: CDR1 LNHDA, CDR2 SQIVND (reference sequence). The V end lost 5 bases, the J end lost 5 bases, and 19 bases lay between the germline ends. In nucleotides, the CDR3 is TGTGCCAGTAGTCTTAGAACAGGGCGAAGGGACGAGCAGTACTTC. This encodes CASSLRTGRRDEQYF.

The chain uses TRBV4-2 and TRBJ2-7; 7 bases align to TRBD1. The germline CDR1 and CDR2 sequences are LGHNA and YNFKEQ. CDR3 size: 14 residues. The ends lost 1 base at V and 0 bases at J; junction bases unmatched: 0. This CDR3 reads CASSQGDSSYEQYF. For the CDR3, the DNA is TGTGCCAGCAGCCAAGGGGACAGCTCCTACGAGCAGTACTTC.

This clone was counted once. The chain carries TRBV5-5 and TRBJ1-1; D is perhaps TRBD1 (6 bases). This CDR3 region has 15 residues. V dropped 0 bases and J dropped 5 bases, with 14 bases sitting between them. CDR1 and CDR2 from the germline V gene are SGHKS and YYEKEE (reference sequence). CDR3 in amino acids: CASSLVVRGETEAFF. In nucleotides, the CDR3 is TGTGCCAGCAGCTTGGTTGTCAGGGGAGAAACTGAAGCTTTCTTT. The variable domain in full, with the rest retrieved from reference TRBV5-5 and TRBJ1-1, is DAGVTQSPTHLIKTRGQQVTLRCSPISGHKSVSWYQQVLGQGPQFIFQYYEKEERGRGNFPDRFSARQFPNYSSELNVNALLLGDSALYLCASSLVVRGETEAFFGQGTRLTVV.

The chain has TRBV9 and TRBJ2-5; 7 nucleotides align to TRBD1. The CDR3 is made up of 13 amino acids. V was pared by 3 bases and J by 3 bases, with 2 bases of the junction left unmatched. Germline V gene lookup returns CDR1 SGDLS and CDR2 YYNGEE. CDR3 nucleotides: TGTGCCAGCAGCGGAGACAGGGAAGAGACCCAGTACTTC. This sequence encodes CASSGDREETQYF.

This clone was recorded many times. The CDR3 loop is CASSQKGTSGFQETQYF. CDR3 bases: TGTGCCAGCAGCCAAAAGGGGACTAGCGGTTTCCAAGAGACCCAGTACTTC. V and J are TRBV4-2 and TRBJ2-5, with 11 bases that match TRBD2. Germline V CDR1 and CDR2: LGHNA, YNFKEQ. Trimming took 2 bases from V and 1 from J; bases not matched to a gene: 6. The CDR3 length is 17 residues.

The rearrangement links TRBV11-3 to TRBJ1-1, with D possibly being TRBD1 (6 bases). This CDR3 is built from 14 residues. CDR1 SGHNT and CDR2 YENEEA come from the germline V gene. Trimming took 5 bases from V and 4 from J, leaving 14 bases between them. The CDR3 DNA is TGTGCCAGCAGCCTCGAGGGGGAGAGCACTGAAGCTTTCTTT. Translated: CASSLEGESTEAFF.

In its sample, this clone is medium-sized. The chain is built from TRBV11-3 and TRBJ2-7; perhaps TRBD2 as D (5 bases). The CDR3 runs to 14 residues. Germline V gene sequence: CDR1 SGHNT, CDR2 YENEEA. Trimming removed 5 bases at V and 4 bases at J, with 15 bases between. The CDR3, as DNA: TGTGCCAGCAGCCGGGAATTGGCCGAGTACGAGCAGTACTTC. This codes for CASSRELAEYEQYF.

The V call is TRBV11-1, the J call TRBJ1-4; TRBD1 aligns across 11 bases. Germline-derived CDR1 and CDR2 are SGHAT and FQDESV (reference sequence). The length of the CDR3 is 15 residues. The trim removed 5 bases at V and 7 bases at J, leaving 6 bases unmatched. CDR3 DNA sequence: TGTGCCAGCAGCGATCGGACAGGGGGCGGTGAAAAACTGTTTTTT. This sequence encodes CASSDRTGGGEKLFF.

The CDR3 here is CASSQDDNMGQDGYTF. DNA of the CDR3: TGCGCCAGCAGCCAAGATGACAACATGGGTCAAGATGGCTACACCTTC. The chain links TRBV4-1 to TRBJ1-2; no firm D call. V was trimmed by 0 bases and J by 6 bases, leaving 17 bases between them. From germline, CDR1 is MGHRA and CDR2 YSYEKL. CDR3 length: 16 amino acids.

J is TRBJ2-7 and V is TRBV7-8; 12 bases fit TRBD2. Looked up from germline, CDR1 is SGHVS and CDR2 is FQNEAQ. This CDR3 has 16 amino acids. J was trimmed by 6 bases and V by 4 bases; bases with no gene match: 10. The CDR3 DNA is TGTGCCAGCAGCTCGGGACTAGCGGGTACCCTAGGCGAGCAGTACTTC. As protein: CASSSGLAGTLGEQYF.

The chain is built from TRBV9 and TRBJ1-4; D perhaps matches TRBD1 (6 bases). This CDR3 region has 15 residues. V lost 3 bases and J 2 bases, leaving 11 bases between the germline ends. Per the germline V gene, CDR1 is SGDLS and CDR2 is YYNGEE. Here the CDR3 reads CASSGRQATNEKLFF. The CDR3 nucleotides read TGTGCCAGCAGCGGACGACAGGCCACTAATGAAAAACTGTTTTTT.

The chain employs TRBV6-2 or TRBV6-3 and TRBJ2-7; a possible D gene is TRBD1 (6 bases). Trimming cost V 2 bases and J 3 bases, with 11 bases left between them. This CDR3 spans 14 amino acids. Looked up from germline, CDR1 is MNHEY and CDR2 is SVGEGT. The CDR3 loop is CASSYGRGDYEQYF. The CDR3 coding sequence is TGTGCCAGCAGTTACGGCAGGGGCGACTACGAGCAGTACTTC.

The CDR3 here is CASSLNRGSTNEKLFF. Written as DNA, the CDR3 is TGCGCCAGCAGCTTGAACAGGGGGTCAACTAATGAAAAACTGTTTTTT. The chain couples TRBV5-1 to TRBJ1-4, with 8 bases aligning to TRBD1. Germline assignment: CDR1 SGHRS and CDR2 YFSETQ. The CDR3 length is 16 residues. With V trimmed by 1 base and J by 0 bases, 2 bases remained unmatched. Full variable domain (remainder filled in from reference TRBV5-1 and TRBJ1-4): KAGVTQTPRYLIKTRGQQVTLSCSPISGHRSVSWYQQTPGQGLQFLFEYFSETQRNKGNFPGRFSGRQFSNSRSEMNVSTLELGDSALYLCASSLNRGSTNEKLFFGSGTQLSVL.

The CDR3 DNA sequence: TGTGCCTGGAGTGCCGGAGATGTATGGGAGCAGTACTTC. It translates to CAWSAGDVWEQYF. The chain uses TRBV30 and TRBJ2-7; no firm D call. The CDR3 is made up of 13 amino acids. Deletions cut 1 base from V and 7 bases from J, with 14 bases between. CDR1 and CDR2 from the germline V gene are GTSNPN and SVGIG (reference sequence).

The rearrangement uses TRBV4-1 and TRBJ1-3; a possible D gene is TRBD1 (5 bases). This CDR3 has 16 amino acids. V was cut by 4 bases and J by 0 bases, with 13 bases left in between. Germline V CDR1 and CDR2: MGHRA, YSYEKL. CDR3 amino acids: CASSPYEQGSGNTIYF. DNA for the CDR3: TGCGCCAGCAGCCCCTACGAGCAGGGCTCTGGAAACACCATATATTTT.

This chain uses TRBV27 with TRBJ2-5; TRBD2 aligns across 7 bases. With V trimmed by 5 bases and J by 2 bases, 8 bases remained unmatched. The CDR3 consists of 15 residues. The germline V gene has CDR1 MNHEY and CDR2 SMNVEV (reference sequence). CDR3 loop: CASSPLASVQETQYF. CDR3 in DNA: TGTGCCAGCAGTCCACTAGCGAGTGTGCAAGAGACCCAGTACTTC.

The V gene is TRBV6-6, the J gene TRBJ2-5; TRBD2 aligns across 16 bases. The CDR3 runs to 20 residues. V lost 5 bases, J lost 5 bases, and 17 bases stayed unmatched. Germline lookup yields CDR1 MNHNY and CDR2 SVGAGI (reference sequence). The CDR3 region is CASSPYPPGLAGGVQETQYF. CDR3 bases: TGTGCCAGCAGTCCCTACCCGCCGGGACTAGCGGGAGGGGTACAGGAGACCCAGTACTTC.

The chain couples TRBV6-6 to TRBJ1-4, with 8 bases fitting TRBD1. The junction had 11 bases not matched to a gene; V was cut back by 6 bases and J by 8 bases. Germline CDR1 and CDR2: MNHNY and SVGAGI (reference sequence). This CDR3 has 15 amino acids. CDR3 loop: CASREWDRPGEKLFF. DNA of the CDR3: TGTGCCAGCAGAGAATGGGACAGGCCAGGAGAAAAACTGTTTTTT.

J is TRBJ1-2 and V is TRBV29-1; D is uncertain. The CDR3 contains 13 residues. CDR1 and CDR2 from the germline V gene are SQVTM and ANQGSEA. V lost 1 base, J lost 1 base, and 7 bases lay in between. The CDR3 DNA sequence: TGCAGCGTTGAAGGAGGGAGTAACTATGGCTACACCTTC. Amino acids: CSVEGGSNYGYTF.

The chain employs TRBV5-1 and TRBJ1-2; 9 positions agree with TRBD1. Trimming took 4 bases from V and 4 from J; bases not matched to a gene: 11. From germline, CDR1 is SGHRS and CDR2 YFSETQ. This CDR3 is built from 16 residues. In DNA form, the CDR3 reads TGCGCCAGCAGCGCGGACAGGGACAGGGTGGGCTATGGCTACACCTTC. It codes for CASSADRDRVGYGYTF.

The chain links TRBV3-1 (or the pseudogene TRBV3-2) to TRBJ2-3; the D is unclear. Trimming stripped 3 bases from V and 0 bases from J, with 4 bases between. The CDR3 spans 13 residues. Germline V CDR1 and CDR2: LGHDT, YNNKEL (reference sequence). CDR3 residues: CASSHTSTDTQYF. The CDR3 DNA reads TGTGCCAGCAGCCACACTAGCACAGATACGCAGTATTTT.

The genes are TRBV30 and TRBJ2-7, with 11 bases aligning to TRBD1. This CDR3 spans 14 amino acids. Germline trimming cut 3 bases from V and 4 bases from J; bases unmatched to any gene: 5. Per the germline V gene, CDR1 is GTSNPN and CDR2 is SVGIG (reference sequence). The CDR3 DNA sequence: TGTGCCTGGAGCTTGGACAGGGGGCTATACGAGCAGTACTTC. Its translation: CAWSLDRGLYEQYF.

V usage is TRBV2 and J usage is TRBJ1-5, with D unresolved. V was clipped by 3 bases and J by 7 bases, with 10 bases between them. The CDR3 totals 13 residues. The germline CDR1 and CDR2 sequences are SNHLY and FYNNEI. CDR3 residues: CASSDSGGQPQHF. The CDR3 nucleotides are TGTGCCAGCAGTGATTCCGGAGGCCAGCCCCAGCATTTT. Full variable domain (remainder filled in from reference TRBV2 and TRBJ1-5): EPEVTQTPSHQVTQMGQEVILRCVPISNHLYFYWYRQILGQKVEFLVSFYNNEISEKSEIFDDQFSVERPDGSNFTLKIRSTKLEDSAMYFCASSDSGGQPQHFGDGTRLSIL.